This T cell receptor (beta chain) was sequenced during a study of blood T cell repertoires in COVID-19. V trimming: 5 bases; J trimming: 1 base; junction bases outside the gene matches: 13. The germline V gene encodes CDR1 MNHNY and CDR2 SVGAGI (reference sequence). The CDR3 sequence is 17 residues long. Clones were sequenced by immunoSEQ multiplex PCR, and TCRdb holds only the in-frame ones, with some missing. The sample lists some 270,000 clones; 80% to 90% were seen once. Sequencing was done on a sample of PBMCs or T cells enriched from blood (not recorded which). The chain couples TRBV6-6 to TRBJ1-1, with 7 bases identical to TRBD1. The TCR comes from a woman aged 25 to 45 who had recovered from COVID-19. The CDR3 loop reads CASSRPPGTASNTEAFF. CDR3 DNA: TGTGCCAGCAGTCGCCCGCCAGGGACAGCTTCGAACACTGAAGCTTTCTTT.